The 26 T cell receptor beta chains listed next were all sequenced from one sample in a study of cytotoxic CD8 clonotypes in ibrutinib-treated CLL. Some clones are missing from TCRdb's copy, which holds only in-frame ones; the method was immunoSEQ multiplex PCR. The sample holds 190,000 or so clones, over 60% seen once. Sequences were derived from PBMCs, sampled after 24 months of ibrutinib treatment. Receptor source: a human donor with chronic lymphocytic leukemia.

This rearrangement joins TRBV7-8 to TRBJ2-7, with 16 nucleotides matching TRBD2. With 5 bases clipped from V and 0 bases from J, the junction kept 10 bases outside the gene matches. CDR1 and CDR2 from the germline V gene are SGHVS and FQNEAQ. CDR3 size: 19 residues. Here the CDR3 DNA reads TGTGCCAGCAGCGCGCCGGGACTAGCGGGAGGGCCTGCCTCCTACGAGCAGTACTTC. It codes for CASSAPGLAGGPASYEQYF. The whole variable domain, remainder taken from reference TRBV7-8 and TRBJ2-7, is GAGVSQSPRYKVAKRGQDVALRCDPISGHVSLFWYQQALGQGPEFLTYFQNEAQLDKSGLPSDRFFAERPEGSVSTLKIQRTQQEDSAVYLCASSAPGLAGGPASYEQYFGPGTRLTVT.

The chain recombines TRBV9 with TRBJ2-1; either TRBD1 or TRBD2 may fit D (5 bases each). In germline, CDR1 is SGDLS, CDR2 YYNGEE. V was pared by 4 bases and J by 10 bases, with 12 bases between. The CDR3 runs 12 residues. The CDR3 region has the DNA TGTGCCAGCAGCCCCCCGTGGGGGGAGCAGTTCTTC. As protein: CASSPPWGEQFF.

CDR3 sequence (DNA): TGTGCCAGCAGTGATTGGTACAGGAGCTCCTACAATGAGCAGTTCTTC. Translating it yields CASSDWYRSSYNEQFF. The chain is built from TRBV6-1 and TRBJ2-1; TRBD1 is a possible D gene (5 bases). Germline CDR1 reads MNHNS; CDR2 reads SASEGT. The CDR3 contains 16 residues. Trimming cost V 3 bases and J 0 bases, with 12 bases left between them.

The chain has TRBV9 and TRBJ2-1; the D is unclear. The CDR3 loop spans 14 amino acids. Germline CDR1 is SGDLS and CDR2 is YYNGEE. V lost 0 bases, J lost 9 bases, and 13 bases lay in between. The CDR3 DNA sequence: TGTGCCAGCAGCGTAGATCCCAGCAGGACTGAGCAGTTCTTC. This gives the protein CASSVDPSRTEQFF.

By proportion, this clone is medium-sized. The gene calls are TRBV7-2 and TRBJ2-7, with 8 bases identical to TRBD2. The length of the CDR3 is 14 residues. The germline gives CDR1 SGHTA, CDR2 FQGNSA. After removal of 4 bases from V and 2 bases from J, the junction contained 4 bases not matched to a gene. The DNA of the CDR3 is TGTGCCAGCAGCTCCATAGCGGGGACCTACGAGCAGTACTTC. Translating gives CASSSIAGTYEQYF.

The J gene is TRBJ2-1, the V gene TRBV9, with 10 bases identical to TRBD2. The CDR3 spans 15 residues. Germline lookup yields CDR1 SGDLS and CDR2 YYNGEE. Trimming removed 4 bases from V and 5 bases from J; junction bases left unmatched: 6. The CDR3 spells CASSSLAGGHNEQFF. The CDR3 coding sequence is TGTGCCAGCAGCTCCTTAGCGGGGGGACACAATGAGCAGTTCTTC.

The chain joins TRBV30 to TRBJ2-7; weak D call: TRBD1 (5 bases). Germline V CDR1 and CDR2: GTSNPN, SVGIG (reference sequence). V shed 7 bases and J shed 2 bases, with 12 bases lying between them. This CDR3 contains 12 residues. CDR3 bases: TGTGCCTCCCAACAGGACGCCTACGAGCAGTACTTC. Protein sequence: CASQQDAYEQYF.

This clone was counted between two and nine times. CDR3 in amino acids: CAWSGGLGQPQHF. Written as DNA, the CDR3 is TGTGCCTGGAGTGGGGGCCTCGGACAGCCCCAGCATTTT. The V call is TRBV30, the J call TRBJ1-5, with TRBD1 as a possible D gene (5 bases). Germline V CDR1 and CDR2: GTSNPN, SVGIG (reference sequence). V was cut by 1 base and J by 7 bases, with 11 bases left in between. CDR3 length: 13 residues.

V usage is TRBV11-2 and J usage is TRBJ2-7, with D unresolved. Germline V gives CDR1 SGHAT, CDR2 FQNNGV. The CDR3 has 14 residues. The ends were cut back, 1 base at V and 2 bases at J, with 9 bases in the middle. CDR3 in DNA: TGTGCCAGCAGCTTAGGTTTCCGGGCCTACGAGCAGTACTTC. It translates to CASSLGFRAYEQYF.

In DNA, the CDR3 is TGCGCCAGCAGCGCTCGGACAGGGGGGTTTCTCGGAAACACCATATATTTT. This gives the protein CASSARTGGFLGNTIYF. The V and J genes are TRBV4-3 and TRBJ1-3, with 10 positions matching TRBD1. This CDR3 contains 17 residues. Germline CDR1 and CDR2: LGHNA and YSLEER. V lost 5 bases to trimming and J lost 4 bases; unmatched junction nucleotides: 11.

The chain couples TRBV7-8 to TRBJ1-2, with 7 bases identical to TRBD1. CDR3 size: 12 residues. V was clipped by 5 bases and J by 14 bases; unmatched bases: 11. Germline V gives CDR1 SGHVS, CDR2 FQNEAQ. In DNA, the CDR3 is TGTGCCAGCAGCCTTAGGACAGGCCATCTTACCTTC. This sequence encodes CASSLRTGHLTF.

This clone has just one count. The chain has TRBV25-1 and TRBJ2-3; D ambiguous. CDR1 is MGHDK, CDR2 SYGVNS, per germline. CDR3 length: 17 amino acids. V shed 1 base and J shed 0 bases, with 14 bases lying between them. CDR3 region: CASSESPVGISTDTQYF. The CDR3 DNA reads TGTGCCAGCAGTGAATCGCCTGTTGGAATTAGCACAGATACGCAGTATTTT.

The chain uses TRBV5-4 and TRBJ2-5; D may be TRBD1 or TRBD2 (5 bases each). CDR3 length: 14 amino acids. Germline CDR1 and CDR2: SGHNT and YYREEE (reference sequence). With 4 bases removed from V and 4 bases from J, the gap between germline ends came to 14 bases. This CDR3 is CASSTGTGRETQYF. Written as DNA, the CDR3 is TGTGCCAGCAGCACGGGGACGGGGAGAGAGACCCAGTACTTC.

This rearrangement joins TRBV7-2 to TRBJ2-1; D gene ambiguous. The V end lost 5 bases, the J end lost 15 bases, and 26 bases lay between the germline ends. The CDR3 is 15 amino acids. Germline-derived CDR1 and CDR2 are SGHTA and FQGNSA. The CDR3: CASSPRRTFRSKPFF. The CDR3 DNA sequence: TGTGCCAGCAGCCCCCGGCGGACCTTCCGCAGCAAGCCGTTCTTC.

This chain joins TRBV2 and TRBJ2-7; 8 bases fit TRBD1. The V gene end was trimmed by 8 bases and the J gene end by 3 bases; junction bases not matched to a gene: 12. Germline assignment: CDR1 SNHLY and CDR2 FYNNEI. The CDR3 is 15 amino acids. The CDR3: CASSERRTGNYEQYF. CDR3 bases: TGTGCCAGCTCCGAGAGAAGGACAGGGAACTACGAGCAGTACTTC.

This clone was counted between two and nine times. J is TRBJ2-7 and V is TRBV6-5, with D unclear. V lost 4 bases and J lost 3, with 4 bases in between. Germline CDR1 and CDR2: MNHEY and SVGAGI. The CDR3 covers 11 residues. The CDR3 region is CASSSIYEQYF. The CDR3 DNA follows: TGTGCCAGCAGTTCTATCTACGAGCAGTACTTC.

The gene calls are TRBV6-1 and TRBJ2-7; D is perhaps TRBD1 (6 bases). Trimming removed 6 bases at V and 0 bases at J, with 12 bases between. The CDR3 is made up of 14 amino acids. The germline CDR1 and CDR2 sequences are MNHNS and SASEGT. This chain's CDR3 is CASRRDTYSYEQYF. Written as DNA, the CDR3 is TGTGCCAGCAGGAGGGACACGTACTCCTACGAGCAGTACTTC.

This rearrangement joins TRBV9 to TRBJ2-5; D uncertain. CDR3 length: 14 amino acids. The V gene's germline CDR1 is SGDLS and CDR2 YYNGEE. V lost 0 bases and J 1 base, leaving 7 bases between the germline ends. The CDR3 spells CASSVDRRQETQYF. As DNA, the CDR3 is TGTGCCAGCAGCGTAGATCGGCGCCAAGAGACCCAGTACTTC.

CDR3 bases: TGTGCCAGCAGCCCGACTAGCGGGAGAGTATCAGATACGCAGTATTTT. As protein: CASSPTSGRVSDTQYF. The rearrangement uses TRBV7-8 and TRBJ2-3; 12 bases agree with TRBD2. Germline CDR1 is SGHVS and CDR2 is FQNEAQ. After removal of 5 bases from V and 4 bases from J, the junction contained 7 bases not matched to a gene. CDR3 length equals 16 residues.

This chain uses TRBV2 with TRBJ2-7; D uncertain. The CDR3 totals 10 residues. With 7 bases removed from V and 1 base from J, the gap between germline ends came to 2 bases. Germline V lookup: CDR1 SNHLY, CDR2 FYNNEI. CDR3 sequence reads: CASTSYEQYF. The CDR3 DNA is TGTGCCAGCACGTCCTACGAGCAGTACTTC.

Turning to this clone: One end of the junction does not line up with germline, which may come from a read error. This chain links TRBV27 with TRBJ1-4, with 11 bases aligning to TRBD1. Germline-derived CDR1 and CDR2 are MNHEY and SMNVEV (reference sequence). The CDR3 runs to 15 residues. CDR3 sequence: CADRGLSLTNEKLFF. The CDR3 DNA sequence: TGCGCGGACAGGGGGCTGTCCCTTACTAATGAAAAACTGTTTTTT. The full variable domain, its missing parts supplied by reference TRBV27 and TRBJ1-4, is EAQVTQNPRYLITVTGKKLTVTCSQNMNHEYMSWYRQDPGLGLRQIYYSMNVEVTDKGDVPEGYKVSRKEKRNFPLILESPSPNQTSLYFCADRGLSLTNEKLFFGSGTQLSVL.

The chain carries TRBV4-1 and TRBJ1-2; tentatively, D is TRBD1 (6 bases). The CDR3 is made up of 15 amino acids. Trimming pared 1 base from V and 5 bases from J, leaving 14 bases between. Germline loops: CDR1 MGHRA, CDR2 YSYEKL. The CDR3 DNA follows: TGCGCCAGCAGCCAAGCACGGACAGACTTATATGGCTACACCTTC. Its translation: CASSQARTDLYGYTF.

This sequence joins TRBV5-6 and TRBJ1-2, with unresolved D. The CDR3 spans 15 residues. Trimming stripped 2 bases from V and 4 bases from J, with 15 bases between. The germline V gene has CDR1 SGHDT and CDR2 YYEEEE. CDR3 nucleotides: TGTGCCAGCAGCTTAGGTTATGGGATGTCCTATGGCTACACCTTC. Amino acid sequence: CASSLGYGMSYGYTF.

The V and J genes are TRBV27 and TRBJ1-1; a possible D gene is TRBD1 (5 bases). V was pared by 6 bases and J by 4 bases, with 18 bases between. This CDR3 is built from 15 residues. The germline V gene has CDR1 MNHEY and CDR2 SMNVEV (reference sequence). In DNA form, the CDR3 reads TGTGCCAGCAGCTGGGGCAGGGAGGGTGTCACTGAAGCTTTCTTT. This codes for CASSWGREGVTEAFF.

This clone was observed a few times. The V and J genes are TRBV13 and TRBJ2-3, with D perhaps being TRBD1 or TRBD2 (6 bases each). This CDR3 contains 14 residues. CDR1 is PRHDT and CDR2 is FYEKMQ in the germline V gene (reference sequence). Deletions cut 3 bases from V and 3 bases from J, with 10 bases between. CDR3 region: CASSLGGRTDTQYF. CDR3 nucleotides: TGTGCCAGCAGCTTGGGGGGCCGGACAGATACGCAGTATTTT.

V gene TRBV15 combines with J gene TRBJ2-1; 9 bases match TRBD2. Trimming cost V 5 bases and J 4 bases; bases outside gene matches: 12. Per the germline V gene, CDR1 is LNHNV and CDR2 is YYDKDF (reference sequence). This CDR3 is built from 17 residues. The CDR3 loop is CATSRGGSGRQYNEQFF. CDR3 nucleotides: TGTGCCACCAGCCGAGGAGGTAGCGGGAGACAATACAATGAGCAGTTCTTC.